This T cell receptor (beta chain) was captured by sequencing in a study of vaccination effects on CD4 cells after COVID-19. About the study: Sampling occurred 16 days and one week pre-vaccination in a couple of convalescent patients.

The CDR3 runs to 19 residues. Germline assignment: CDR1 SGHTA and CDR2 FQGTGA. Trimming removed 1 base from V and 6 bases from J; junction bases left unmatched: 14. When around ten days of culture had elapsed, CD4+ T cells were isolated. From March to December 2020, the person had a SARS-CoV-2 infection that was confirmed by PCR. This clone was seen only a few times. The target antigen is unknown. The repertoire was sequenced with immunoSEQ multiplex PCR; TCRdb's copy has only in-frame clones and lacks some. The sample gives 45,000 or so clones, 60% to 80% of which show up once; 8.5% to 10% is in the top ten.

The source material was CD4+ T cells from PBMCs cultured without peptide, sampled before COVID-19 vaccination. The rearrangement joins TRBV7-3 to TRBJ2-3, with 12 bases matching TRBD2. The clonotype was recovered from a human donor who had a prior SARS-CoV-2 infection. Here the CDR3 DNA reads TGTGCCAGCAGCTTAAAGGGGCTAGCGGGAGGGCCTTCGGGGGATACGCAGTATTTT. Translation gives CASSLKGLAGGPSGDTQYF.